The source of this TCR beta chain is a study of blood T cell repertoires in COVID-19. Some clones are missing from TCRdb's copy, which holds only in-frame ones; the method was immunoSEQ multiplex PCR. The data contain under 250,000 clones, roughly 75% of them seen just once; the ten biggest clones take up around 5.4%. V gave up 5 bases and J gave up 7 bases; unmatched junction bases: 9. The length of the CDR3 is 15 residues. CDR1 and CDR2 from the germline V gene are SGHVS and FNYEAQ. Sequences were obtained from peripheral blood. This sequence was found in a woman aged 70-85 years with acute or convalescent COVID-19. The chain is built from TRBV7-6 and TRBJ1-5, with 9 nucleotides matching TRBD1. The CDR3 region is CASSVRTGDGQPQHF. The CDR3 DNA reads as TGTGCCAGCAGCGTCAGGACAGGGGATGGACAGCCCCAGCATTTT.